A selection of T cell receptor beta chains follows, all from one sample in a study of cytomegalovirus exposure and HLA in healthy donors. The protocol was immunoSEQ multiplex PCR, while the TCRdb copy is restricted to in-frame clones and leaves out a portion. The sample shows under 85,000 clones, 75% to 80% of them seen only once. Sequencing was done on a sample of PBMCs. These TCRs come from a man in his late teens or twenties in good health and CMV-seronegative. The CDR3 runs from the conserved cysteine through the conserved F or W. The D gene is left open where the match is weak. Clone size is stated in some rows and not others, as once, few, many or a class when expanded.

clone_size j_call v_call d_call cdr3_nt cdr3_aa
. TRBJ2-5 TRBV11-2 TRBD1 TGTGCCAGCAGCTGGGCCGCGGGGACAGGCAAACAAGAGACCCAGTACTTC CASSWAAGTGKQETQYF
few TRBJ2-5 TRBV11-1 . TGTGCCAGCAGCCTCCTTGGGGAGGCGGTGAAGACCCAGTACTTC CASSLLGEAVKTQYF
. TRBJ2-1 TRBV2 . TGTGCCAGCAGTCAGAATGAGCAGTTCTTC CASSQNEQFF
. TRBJ2-2 TRBV15 . TGTGCCACCAGCAGAGATTGGGAGACTAGGGTCGCCGGGGAGCTGTTTTTT CATSRDWETRVAGELFF
. TRBJ1-6 TRBV14 . TGTGCCAGCAGCCAAGAACGGGTCCTGCCCCTCCACTTT CASSQERVLPLHF
. TRBJ1-2 TRBV11-1 TRBD1 TGTGCCAGCAGCGCCCAGGGGGCCATAGGCTACACCTTC CASSAQGAIGYTF
. TRBJ2-1 TRBV11-2 . TGTGCCAGCAGCTTCGGGACATTGTTTAATGAGCAGTTCTTC CASSFGTLFNEQFF
. TRBJ2-5 TRBV19 TRBD2 TGTGCCAGTAGCGCAGGGGCGGGGGGGCCGGAGACCCAGTACTTC CASSAGAGGPETQYF
. TRBJ1-1 TRBV7-9 . TGTGCCAGCAGCTCAGACCTAGGAACATCGAACACTGAAGCTTTCTTT CASSSDLGTSNTEAFF
. TRBJ2-3 TRBV5-6 TRBD1 TGTGCCAGCAGCTCTAGGACAGGGGTGTGGACAGATACGCAGTATTTT CASSSRTGVWTDTQYF
. TRBJ2-6 TRBV9 . TGTGCCAGCAGCGTACGGGGCAACGTCCTGACTTTC CASSVRGNVLTF
. TRBJ2-3 TRBV7-3 TRBD2 TGTGCCAGCAGCCCCTTAGCGGGGGCCGCAGATACGCAGTATTTT CASSPLAGAADTQYF
few TRBJ1-1 TRBV15 . TGTGCCACCACCCCGACGACAGGGAACACTGAAGCTTTCTTT CATTPTTGNTEAFF
. TRBJ2-5 TRBV19 TRBD2 TGTGCCAGCAGACCCAGAGCGGGGGCAAGGGAGACCCAGTACTTC CASRPRAGARETQYF
. TRBJ2-5 TRBV7-9 TRBD2 TGTGCCAGCAGCTTAGTGGTGTCTAGCGGGATCCAAGAGACCCAGTACTTC CASSLVVSSGIQETQYF
. TRBJ1-4 TRBV6-1 TRBD1 TGTGCCAGCAGTTGGACAGGGGATGAAAAACTGTTTTTT CASSWTGDEKLFF
. TRBJ2-7 TRBV5-1 TRBD1 TGCGCCAGCAGCTGGGGGACAGGGACCTACGAGCAGTACTTC CASSWGTGTYEQYF
. TRBJ1-4 TRBV5-1 . TGCGCCAGCAGCCCGGGGACAACTGCAACTAATGAAAAACTGTTTTTT CASSPGTTATNEKLFF
. TRBJ2-1 TRBV10-3 TRBD2 TGTGCCATCAGTGAGTGGGGGGCGGGGGGACGAAGCTCCTACAATGAGCAGTTCTTC CAISEWGAGGRSSYNEQFF
. TRBJ1-5 TRBV6-5 . TGTGCCAGCAGACAAAGTTTTAATAGCAATCAGCCCCAGCATTTT CASRQSFNSNQPQHF
. TRBJ1-2 TRBV7-9 . TGTGCCAGCAGCACTATCGCGGGGGGCGAAGCCCCTTATGGCTACACCTTC CASSTIAGGEAPYGYTF
. TRBJ1-2 TRBV6-1 . TGTGCCAGCAGTGAATCAGGGGCGACTAACTATGGCTACACCTTC CASSESGATNYGYTF
. TRBJ1-5 TRBV28 TRBD1 TGTGCCAGCAGTGGACAGGGAGATAGCAATCAGCCCCAGCATTTT CASSGQGDSNQPQHF
. TRBJ2-7 TRBV6-6 . TGTGCCAGCAGCCGCATAGGGGGTCTCAACGAGCAGTACTTC CASSRIGGLNEQYF
. TRBJ2-5 TRBV7-2 TRBD1 TGTGCCAGCAGCTTAGTAGGAACAGGGGCGGGTCAAGAGACCCAGTACTTC CASSLVGTGAGQETQYF